Described below is a single TCR beta chain sequence and its context. Its specificity is unknown. The source of the sample is a study of cytomegalovirus exposure and HLA in healthy donors. Study-level results: As was reported, the HLA-A and HLA-B alleles of most subjects were accurately predicted from TCR beta sequences. The productive fraction for most TCR beta V segments was about 90% or about 30% in an earlier analysis. The listing of roughly 160 TCR beta chains classed them as cytomegalovirus-associated.

PCR involved 60 Vbeta and 13 Jbeta primers. Sequencing used immunoSEQ multiplex PCR; TCRdb keeps in-frame clones, though not all of them. The sample table includes about 100,000 clones. Likely unrecorded immune exposures existed in these nominally healthy donors. This CDR3 spans 15 amino acids. Deletions cut 5 bases from V and 4 bases from J, with 12 bases between. Per the germline V gene, CDR1 is MNHEY and CDR2 is SVGAGI. The clonotype was recovered from a girl aged 5 to 17 in good health and CMV-seropositive. Sequences were obtained from PBMCs. The genes are TRBV6-5 and TRBJ1-6; D possibly corresponds to TRBD1 (5 bases). CDR3 in DNA: TGTGCCAGCAGTCCGGCCGGGACTTATAATTCACCCCTCCACTTT. It specifies CASSPAGTYNSPLHF.